The 6 T cell receptor beta chains in this list originate from one sample, sequenced in a study of blood T cell repertoires in COVID-19. Assay used: immunoSEQ multiplex PCR; TCRdb lists only in-frame clones, some missing. The sample records 100,000 to 120,000 clones, roughly 80% being singletons. The specimen was peripheral blood. These receptors all stem from a man aged 50 to 59 with acute or convalescent COVID-19.

The CDR3 region has the DNA TGTGCCAGCAGCTTAGCTAAGGGGTTGGGGGAGCAGTACTTC. Its protein product is CASSLAKGLGEQYF. The V gene is TRBV7-8, the J gene TRBJ2-7; D is possibly TRBD1 (5 bases). The germline V gene has CDR1 SGHVS and CDR2 FQNEAQ. V was trimmed by 0 bases and J by 7 bases, leaving 13 bases between them. The CDR3 totals 14 residues.

A single count supports this clone. The chain combines TRBV27 with TRBJ2-2; 8 bases align to TRBD2. The V gene's germline CDR1 is MNHEY and CDR2 SMNVEV (reference sequence). The CDR3 contains 15 residues. Losses at the gene ends were 3 bases for V and 6 bases for J; bases not matched to a gene: 6. CDR3 bases: TGTGCCAGCAGTTTGGTAGCGGGGCCCTCCGGGGAGCTGTTTTTT. Its translation is CASSLVAGPSGELFF.

The genes are TRBV6-4 and TRBJ2-5; D is perhaps TRBD2 (6 bases). The V and J ends lost 5 bases and 4 bases respectively, with 14 bases between them. Per germline, CDR1 MRHNA and CDR2 SNTAGT. The CDR3 extends over 14 amino acids. Written as DNA, the CDR3 is TGTGCCAGCAGTCGCACGGGGGAGTCAGAGACCCAGTACTTC. It yields the protein CASSRTGESETQYF.

The genes are TRBV14 and TRBJ1-1; no reliable D call. Trimming removed 3 bases at V and 6 bases at J, with 11 bases between. This CDR3 is 13 amino acids long. CDR1 and CDR2 (germline): SGHDN, FVKESK. As DNA, the CDR3 is TGTGCCAGCAGCCAGTCGGTGGTCTCTGAAGCTTTCTTT. Translation: CASSQSVVSEAFF.

As regards this clone: Sequence at one end of the junction differs from germline and may be a read error. This chain connects TRBV4-1 to TRBJ1-2; D is ambiguous. The CDR3 is 16 amino acids. Germline V gives CDR1 MGHRA, CDR2 YSYEKL. The CDR3 nucleotides are TGCGCCAGCAGACAAGTCCCGGGTTTAGGTAGCTATGGCTACACCTTC. It specifies CASRQVPGLGSYGYTF.

This chain links TRBV28 with TRBJ1-1, with a tentative D call TRBD1 (6 bases). V lost 10 bases and J lost 9, with 15 bases in between. Germline V lookup: CDR1 MDHEN, CDR2 SYDVKM. This CDR3 comprises 11 residues. DNA for the CDR3: TGTGCCAACGGCCGGGACAATCAAGCTTTCTTT. It codes for CANGRDNQAFF.